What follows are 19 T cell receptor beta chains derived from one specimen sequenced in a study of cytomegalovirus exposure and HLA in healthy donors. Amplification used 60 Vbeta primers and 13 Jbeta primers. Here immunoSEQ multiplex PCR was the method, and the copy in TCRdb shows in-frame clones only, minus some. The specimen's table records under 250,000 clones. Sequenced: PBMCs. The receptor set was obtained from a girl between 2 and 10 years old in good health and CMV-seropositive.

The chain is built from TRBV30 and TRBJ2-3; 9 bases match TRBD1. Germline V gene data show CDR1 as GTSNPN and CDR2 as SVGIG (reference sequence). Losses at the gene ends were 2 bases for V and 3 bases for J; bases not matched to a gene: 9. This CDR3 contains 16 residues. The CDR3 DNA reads TGTGCCTGGAGTCCGGGACAGGGTTACTGGACAGATACGCAGTATTTT. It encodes CAWSPGQGYWTDTQYF.

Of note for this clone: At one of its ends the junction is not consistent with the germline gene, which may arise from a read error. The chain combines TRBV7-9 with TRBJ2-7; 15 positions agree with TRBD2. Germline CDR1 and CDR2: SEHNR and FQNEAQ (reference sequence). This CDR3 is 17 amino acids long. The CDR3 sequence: CASSLYGTSGRPYAQYF. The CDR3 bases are TGTGCCAGCAGCTTATATGGGACTAGCGGGAGGCCCTACGCGCAGTACTTC.

In nucleotides, the CDR3 is TGTGCCAGCAGTATTCCTGAGCGGGGGGGTAATGAGCAGTTCTTC. Translation: CASSIPERGGNEQFF. This chain connects TRBV28 to TRBJ2-1; 10 bases line up with TRBD2. With V trimmed by 5 bases and J by 7 bases, 8 bases remained unmatched. Per the germline V gene, CDR1 is MDHEN and CDR2 is SYDVKM. CDR3 length: 15 residues.

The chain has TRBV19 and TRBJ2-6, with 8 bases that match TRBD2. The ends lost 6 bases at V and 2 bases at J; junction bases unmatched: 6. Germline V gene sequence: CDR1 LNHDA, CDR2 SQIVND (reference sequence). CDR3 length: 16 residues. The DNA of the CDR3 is TGTGCCAGTAGCCCAGACGGGGGGGCTGGGGCCAACGTCCTGACTTTC. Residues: CASSPDGGAGANVLTF.

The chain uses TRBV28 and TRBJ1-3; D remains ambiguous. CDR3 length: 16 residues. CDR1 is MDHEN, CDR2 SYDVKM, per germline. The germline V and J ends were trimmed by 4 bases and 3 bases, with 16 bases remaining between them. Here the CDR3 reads CASSSPPGSNGNTIYF. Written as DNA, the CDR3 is TGTGCCAGCAGTTCACCCCCAGGTTCTAATGGAAACACCATATATTTT.

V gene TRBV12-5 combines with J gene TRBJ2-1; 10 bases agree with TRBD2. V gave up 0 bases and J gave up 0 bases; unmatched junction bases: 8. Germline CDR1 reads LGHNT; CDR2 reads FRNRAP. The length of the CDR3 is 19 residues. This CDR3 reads CASGLVTGTSDRSYNEQFF. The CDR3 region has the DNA TGTGCTAGTGGTTTGGTTACCGGGACTAGCGACCGCTCCTACAATGAGCAGTTCTTC.

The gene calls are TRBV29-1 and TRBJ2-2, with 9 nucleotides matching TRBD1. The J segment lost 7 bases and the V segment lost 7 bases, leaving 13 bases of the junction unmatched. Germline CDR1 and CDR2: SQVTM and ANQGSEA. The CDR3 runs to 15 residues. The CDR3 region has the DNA TGCAGCGCTGCTATTGGGACAGGGAGGATCGGGGAGCTGTTTTTT. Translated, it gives CSAAIGTGRIGELFF.

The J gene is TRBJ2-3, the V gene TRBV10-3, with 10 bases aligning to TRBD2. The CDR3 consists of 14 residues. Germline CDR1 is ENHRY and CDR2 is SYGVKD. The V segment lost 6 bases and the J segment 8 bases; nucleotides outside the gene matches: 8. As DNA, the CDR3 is TGTGCCATCAGGCCAGCGGGAGGGGGGGGTACGCAGTATTTT. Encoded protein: CAIRPAGGGGTQYF.

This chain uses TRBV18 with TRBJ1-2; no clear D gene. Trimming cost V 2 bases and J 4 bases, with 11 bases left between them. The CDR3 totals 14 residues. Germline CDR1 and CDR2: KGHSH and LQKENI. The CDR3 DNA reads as TGTGCCAGCTCACCATTACCGTCTACCTATGGCTACACCTTC. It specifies CASSPLPSTYGYTF.

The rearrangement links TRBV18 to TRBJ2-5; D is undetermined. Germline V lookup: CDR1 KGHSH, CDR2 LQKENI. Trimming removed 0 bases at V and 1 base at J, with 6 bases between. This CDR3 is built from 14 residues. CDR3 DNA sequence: TGTGCCAGCTCACCACCGAGGCTCCAAGAGACCCAGTACTTC. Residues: CASSPPRLQETQYF.

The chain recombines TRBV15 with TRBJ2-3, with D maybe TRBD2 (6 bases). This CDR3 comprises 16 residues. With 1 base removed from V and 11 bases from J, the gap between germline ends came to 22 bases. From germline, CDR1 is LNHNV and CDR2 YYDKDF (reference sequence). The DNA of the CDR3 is TGTGCCACCAGCAGAGTTGGCGGCGGGAAAGCGCAAGGGCAGTATTTT. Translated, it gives CATSRVGGGKAQGQYF.

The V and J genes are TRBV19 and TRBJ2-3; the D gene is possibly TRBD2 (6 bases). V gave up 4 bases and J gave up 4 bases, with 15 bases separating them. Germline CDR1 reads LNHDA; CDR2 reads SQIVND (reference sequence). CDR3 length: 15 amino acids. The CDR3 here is CASSKGRREADTQYF. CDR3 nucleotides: TGTGCCAGTAGTAAAGGGAGGAGGGAGGCAGATACGCAGTATTTT.

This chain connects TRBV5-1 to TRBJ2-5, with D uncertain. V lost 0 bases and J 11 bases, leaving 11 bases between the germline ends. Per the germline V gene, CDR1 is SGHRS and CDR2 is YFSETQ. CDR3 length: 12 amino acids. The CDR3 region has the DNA TGCGCCAGCAGCTTGGCTCCCGGTGAGCAGTACTTC. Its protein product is CASSLAPGEQYF.

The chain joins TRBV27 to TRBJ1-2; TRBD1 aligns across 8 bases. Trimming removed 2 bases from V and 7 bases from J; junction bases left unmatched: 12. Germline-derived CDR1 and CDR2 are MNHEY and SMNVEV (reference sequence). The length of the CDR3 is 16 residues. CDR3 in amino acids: CASSLRPGQEVFGYTF. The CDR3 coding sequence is TGTGCCAGCAGTTTACGACCGGGACAGGAAGTTTTTGGCTACACCTTC.

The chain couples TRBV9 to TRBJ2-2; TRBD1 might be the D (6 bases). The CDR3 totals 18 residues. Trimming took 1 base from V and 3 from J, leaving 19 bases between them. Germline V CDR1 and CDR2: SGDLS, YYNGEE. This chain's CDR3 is CASSVYPGQLADTGELFF. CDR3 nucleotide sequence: TGTGCCAGCAGCGTATATCCTGGACAGCTAGCTGACACCGGGGAGCTGTTTTTT. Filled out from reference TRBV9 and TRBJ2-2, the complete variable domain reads DSGVTQTPKHLITATGQRVTLRCSPRSGDLSVYWYQQSLDQGLQFLIQYYNGEERAKGNILERFSAQQFPDLHSELNLSSLELGDSALYFCASSVYPGQLADTGELFFGEGSRLTVL.

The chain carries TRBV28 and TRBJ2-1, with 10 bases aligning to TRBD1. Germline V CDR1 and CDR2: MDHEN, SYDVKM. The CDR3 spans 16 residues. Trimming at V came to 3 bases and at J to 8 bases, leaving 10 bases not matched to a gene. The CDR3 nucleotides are TGTGCCAGCAGTTTCCAGGGACAGGGGCGTCGGGATGAGCAGTTCTTC. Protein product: CASSFQGQGRRDEQFF. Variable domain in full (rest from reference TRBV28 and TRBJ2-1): DVKVTQSSRYLVKRTGEKVFLECVQDMDHENMFWYRQDPGLGLRLIYFSYDVKMKEKGDIPEGYSVSREKKERFSLILESASTNQTSMYLCASSFQGQGRRDEQFFGPGTRLTVL.

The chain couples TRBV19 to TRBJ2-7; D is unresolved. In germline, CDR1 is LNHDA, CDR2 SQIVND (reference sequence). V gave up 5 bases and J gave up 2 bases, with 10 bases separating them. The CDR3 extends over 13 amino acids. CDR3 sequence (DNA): TGTGCCAGTAGTCCCTACGTTACCTACGAGCAGTACTTC. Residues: CASSPYVTYEQYF.

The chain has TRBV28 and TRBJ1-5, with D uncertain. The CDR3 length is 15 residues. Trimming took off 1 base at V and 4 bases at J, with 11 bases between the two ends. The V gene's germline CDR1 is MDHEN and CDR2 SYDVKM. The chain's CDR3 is CASSLSRNLNQPQHF. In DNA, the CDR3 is TGTGCCAGCAGTTTATCCAGGAATTTGAATCAGCCCCAGCATTTT. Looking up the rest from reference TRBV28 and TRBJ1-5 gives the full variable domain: DVKVTQSSRYLVKRTGEKVFLECVQDMDHENMFWYRQDPGLGLRLIYFSYDVKMKEKGDIPEGYSVSREKKERFSLILESASTNQTSMYLCASSLSRNLNQPQHFGDGTRLSIL.

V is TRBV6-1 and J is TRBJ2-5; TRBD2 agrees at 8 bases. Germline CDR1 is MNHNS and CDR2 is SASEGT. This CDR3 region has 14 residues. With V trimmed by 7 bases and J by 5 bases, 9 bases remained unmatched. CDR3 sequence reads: CASTRTSLIETQYF. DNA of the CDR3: TGTGCCAGCACCCGGACTAGCTTGATTGAGACCCAGTACTTC.